This passage covers 10 T cell receptor beta chains from one sample sequenced in a study of T cells in Graves' hyperthyroidism and ophthalmopathy. The investigators amplified TCR beta CDR3 regions from RNA transcripts. The TCR CDR3 was amplified in a first-round RT-PCR using the HTBI primer set. TCRdb re-called the multiplex PCR reads through MiXCR, storing one row per CDR3 protein. The repertoire holds 550,000 to 700,000 distinct CDR3 sequences, about 45% seen once, with under 20% in the top ten. What was sequenced was peripheral blood or thyroid tissue (not recorded which). Source of these receptors: an adult woman with Graves' disease, either hyperthyroidism or ophthalmopathy (not recorded which).

Points on this clonotype: The junction differs from germline at one of its ends, possibly a read error. The V call is TRBV24-1, the J call TRBJ2-2; D possibly uses TRBD1 or TRBD2 (5 bases each). Germline V gene sequence: CDR1 KGHDR, CDR2 SFDVKD. This CDR3 has 15 amino acids. CDR3 in amino acids: CATAYGGQDTGDLFF. The CDR3 coding sequence is TGTGCCACGGCGTATGGGGGTCAGGACACCGGGGATCTGTTTTTT.

This clonotype turned up a few times. In DNA, the CDR3 is TGCGCCAGCAGTCGACCGGGACTCACCTACGAGCAGTACTTC. Protein: CASSRPGLTYEQYF. The chain combines TRBV10-1 with TRBJ2-7; tentative D call: TRBD2 (6 bases). The CDR3 length is 14 residues. Deletions cut 5 bases from V and 2 bases from J, with 13 bases between. CDR1 WNHNN and CDR2 SYGVQD come from the germline V gene (reference sequence).

Many counts were recorded for this clonotype. The chain recombines TRBV20-1 with TRBJ1-5; no reliable D call. The germline gives CDR1 DFQATT, CDR2 SNEGSKA (reference sequence). V was trimmed by 1 base and J by 4 bases, leaving 11 bases between them. The CDR3 runs 14 residues. CDR3 residues: CSARGGTPNQPQHF. The CDR3 nucleotides read TGCAGTGCTAGAGGGGGAACACCGAATCAGCCCCAGCATTTT.

In its sample, this clonotype was seen many times. The CDR3 loop reads CASSISYEQYF. The CDR3 DNA is TGTGCCAGCAGCATCTCCTACGAGCAGTACTTC. The J gene is TRBJ2-7, the V gene TRBV7-9; D remains ambiguous. Between the trimmed V and J ends, which lost 5 bases and 0 bases, there was a span of 2 bases. Germline V gene sequence: CDR1 SEHNR, CDR2 FQNEAQ (reference sequence). The CDR3 spans 11 residues.

The gene calls are TRBV20-1 and TRBJ1-5; D is uncertain. There are 12 residues in the CDR3. In germline, CDR1 is DFQATT, CDR2 SNEGSKA (reference sequence). The DNA for the CDR3 is TGCAGCCTCAGGAATAGGAATCAGCCCCAGCATTTT. This translates into CSLRNRNQPQHF.

The chain carries TRBV6-5 and TRBJ2-5, with D perhaps assigned TRBD1 or TRBD2 (7 bases each). In germline, CDR1 is MNHEY, CDR2 SVGAGI. The CDR3 covers 16 residues. Trimming cost V 5 bases and J 4 bases, with 20 bases left between them. In DNA form, the CDR3 reads TGTGCCAGCAGTCTCTTACCAGGGGGGGGAAGAGAGACCCAGTACTTC. It yields the protein CASSLLPGGGRETQYF.

This clonotype was recorded at least ten times. The V call is TRBV2, the J call TRBJ2-2; no clear D gene. This CDR3 spans 12 amino acids. V shed 5 bases and J shed 7 bases, with 8 bases lying between them. The germline V gene encodes CDR1 SNHLY and CDR2 FYNNEI. CDR3 nucleotide sequence: TGTGCCAGCAGTCTGGATCTCGGGGAGCTGTTTTTT. Amino acids: CASSLDLGELFF.

J is TRBJ1-1 and V is TRBV7-8, with D maybe TRBD1 (5 bases). CDR1 SGHVS and CDR2 FQNEAQ come from the germline V gene. V was pared by 5 bases and J by 7 bases, with 14 bases between. The CDR3 has 13 residues. The CDR3 is CASSPGGTNEAFF. The DNA for the CDR3 is TGTGCCAGCAGCCCCGGGGGAACTAATGAAGCTTTCTTT.

This clonotype was recorded many times. The J gene is TRBJ1-5, the V gene TRBV7-9; maybe TRBD1 (6 bases). This CDR3 spans 17 amino acids. Per germline, CDR1 SEHNR and CDR2 FQNEAQ (reference sequence). The V end was cut by 5 bases, the J end by 2 bases, with 19 bases between. The DNA for the CDR3 is TGTGCCAGCAGCCAAGGCTCAGGGGAGTTGGGCAATCAGCCCCAGCATTTT. Translation: CASSQGSGELGNQPQHF.

The chain has TRBV11-2 and TRBJ1-2; TRBD1 might be the D (5 bases). The V end lost 2 bases, the J end lost 7 bases, and 17 bases lay between the germline ends. Germline CDR1 and CDR2: SGHAT and FQNNGV. CDR3 length: 15 amino acids. The CDR3 nucleotides are TGTGCCAGCAGCTTAACGGGGGACCTGGGTGGTGGCTACACCTTC. Amino acid sequence: CASSLTGDLGGGYTF. Combining the CDR3 with reference TRBV11-2 and TRBJ1-2 gives the whole variable domain EAGVAQSPRYKIIEKRQSVAFWCNPISGHATLYWYQQILGQGPKLLIQFQNNGVVDDSQLPKDRFSAERLKGVDSTLKIQPAKLEDSAVYLCASSLTGDLGGGYTFGSGTRLTVV.